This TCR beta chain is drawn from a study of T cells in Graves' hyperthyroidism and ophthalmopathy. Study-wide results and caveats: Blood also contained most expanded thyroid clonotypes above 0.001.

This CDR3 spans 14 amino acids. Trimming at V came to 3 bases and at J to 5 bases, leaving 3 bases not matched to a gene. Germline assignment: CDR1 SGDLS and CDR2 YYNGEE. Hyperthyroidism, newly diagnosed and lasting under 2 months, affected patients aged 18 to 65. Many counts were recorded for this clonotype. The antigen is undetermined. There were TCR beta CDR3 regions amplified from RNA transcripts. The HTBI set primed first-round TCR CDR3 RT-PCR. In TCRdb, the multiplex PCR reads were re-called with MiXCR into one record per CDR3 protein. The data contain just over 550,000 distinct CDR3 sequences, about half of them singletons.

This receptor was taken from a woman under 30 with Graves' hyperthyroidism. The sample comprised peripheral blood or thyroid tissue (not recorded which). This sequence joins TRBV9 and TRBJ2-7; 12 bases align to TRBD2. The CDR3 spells CASSERLAGDEQYF. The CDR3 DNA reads TGTGCCAGCAGCGAGAGACTAGCGGGAGACGAGCAGTACTTC. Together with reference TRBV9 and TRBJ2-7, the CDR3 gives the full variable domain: DSGVTQTPKHLITATGQRVTLRCSPRSGDLSVYWYQQSLDQGLQFLIQYYNGEERAKGNILERFSAQQFPDLHSELNLSSLELGDSALYFCASSERLAGDEQYFGPGTRLTVT.